The count of the clone carrying this TCR beta chain is one. Germline loops: CDR1 SQVTM, CDR2 ANQGSEA. Trimming shortened V by 4 bases and J by 6 bases, and 13 bases separated the two germline ends. The CDR3 contains 13 residues. This entry is derived from a study of blood T cell repertoires in COVID-19. As for the study in general: Spain, Italy and the United States supplied samples that represented acute and convalescent COVID-19.

Only in-frame clones appear in the TCRdb table, and some are missing; sequencing was by immunoSEQ multiplex PCR. This table has 180,000 or so clones, 76% appearing once. The sequenced material came from peripheral blood. This TCR was recovered from a woman aged 45-65 years with active or convalescent COVID-19. V usage is TRBV29-1 and J usage is TRBJ2-1; D is ambiguous. CDR3 in DNA: TGCAGCGTTGGGAGCTCCCGAGGCAATGAGCAGTTCTTC. This translates into CSVGSSRGNEQFF.